This TCR beta chain was identified during a study of immune evolution from preneoplasia to lung adenocarcinoma (dated by TCRdb to about 2021). In terms of the full investigation: No AAH lesions showed HLA loss of heterozygosity, compared with around 7% of AIS, approximately 15% of MIA and around 30% of ADC lesions. The sample size was set by how many specimens were available, not by a prior power calculation. According to the study, about a hundred samples went through TCR sequencing. The immune data were integrated with whole exome sequencing and methylation data obtained from the same cohort of nodules. The overall cohort was made up of 53 patients with pulmonary nodules who had surgical resection. TCR sequencing data were obtained from 51 patients. Resected precursor lesions (AAH, AIS, MIA) and invasive adenocarcinomas were compared with paired morphologically normal lung tissue. POLYSOLVER was used to infer Class I HLA alleles from exome data, while LOHHLA was used to detect allele-specific HLA loss. Immune contexture across lung adenocarcinoma precursors and invasive adenocarcinoma was profiled using immune gene expression, TCR sequencing and multiplex immunofluorescence. What the authors observed across the whole study: Normal lung had the highest top T cell clone frequencies, and these frequencies appeared to fall progressively from AAH through AIS, MIA and invasive adenocarcinoma. Because all patients came from Japan and China, whether the findings apply to Western populations was uncertain. T cell clonality was highest in KRAS-mutant nodules compared with EGFR-mutant or double wild-type lesions. The highest clonality was observed in normal lung, whereas higher T cell density and diversity but lower clonality appeared to be present in later-stage lesions. The findings were based on association rather than direct causation, and larger cohorts with long-term follow-up and longitudinal biopsies were deemed needed.

Resection was performed on patients in Japan or China between the mid-2010s and the late 2010s. Two lung cancer pathologists independently reviewed H&E slides to confirm the histologic diagnosis of every case. To enrich premalignant or tumor cells for nucleic acid extraction, macro-dissection was performed after pathologic assessment. The AllPrep DNA/RNA FFPE Kit was used to isolate DNA from FFPE tissue. The immunoSEQ hsTCRbeta Kit was used to sequence TCR beta CDR3 regions from DNA. Under the source paper's analysis protocol: TCR sequencing data were analysed with the ImmunoSEQ Analyzer. T cell clonality was defined as 1 minus Pielou's evenness computed on productive rearrangements. T cell diversity was measured with the inverse Simpson index on productive templates. T cell density was expressed as TCR beta template counts normalized to usable DNA, with usable DNA estimated by amplifying and sequencing housekeeping genes. TCR metrics were compared across histologic stages using two-sided Kruskal-Wallis tests. Held by TCRdb, this immuneACCESS table contains in-frame sequences only and omits some clones. Under half of the omission traces to an unresolved V gene where checked; the cause of the rest is unknown. The DNA was the basis for D and trimming; V, J and clone size are from that table. The sample includes 25,000 or so clones, with just under 75% observed a single time. The ten most abundant clones make up under 7% of the sample.

The trim is 1 base for V and 4 bases for J, with a gap of 11 bases between the germline ends. CDR1 and CDR2, looked up from the germline V gene (reference sequence), are GTSNPN and SVGIG. Inclusive of the bounding cysteine and phenylalanine, the CDR3 is 14 residues long. Only the CDR3 region is kept as DNA, spanning 42 bases read in frame from base 1. This clone was counted only a few times. Its antigen remains unidentified. The input lacks base qualities; no much larger clone sits a single base away. The TCR sequence derives from a person between 55 and 69 years old with invasive lung adenocarcinoma. Some clones in this sample may be carry-over from other donors' samples. The chain couples TRBV30 to TRBJ2-4; too little of a D gene remains to name it. The sequenced sample was FFPE invasive lung adenocarcinoma tissue. What the cell subset or site label conveys for this sample: frankly invasive lung adenocarcinoma (ADC). In nucleotides, the sequence is TGTGCCTGGAGTGGTGGGTATGGGAAAAACATTCAGTACTTC. This gives the protein CAWSGGYGKNIQYF. Here the CDR3 is joined to the reference TRBV30 and TRBJ2-4 genes, and the full variable domain is: SQTIHQWPATLVQPVGSPLSLECTVEGTSNPNLYWYRQAAGRGLQLLFYSVGIGQISSEVPQNLSASRPQDRQFILSSKKLLLSDSGFYLCAWSGGYGKNIQYFGAGTRLSVL.